One and the same sample provided the 21 T cell receptor beta chains below, sequenced in a study of CD8+ T cells in alopecia areata. RNA, once extracted, was reverse transcribed into cDNA for use as the sequencing template. TCRdb keeps only in-frame clones here, not all; method: immunoSEQ multiplex PCR. The sample contains about 210,000 clones, about 64% of which appear only once. Specified treatment: oral pan-JAK inhibitor, 5-10 mg twice daily. Sequencing used CD4+ T cells sorted from blood, obtained at week 4, from a patient treated with tofacitinib. These receptors were obtained from a human donor with alopecia areata.

This clone was recorded a few times. The J gene is TRBJ1-5, the V gene TRBV30, with D unresolved. V shed 0 bases and J shed 0 bases, with 9 bases lying between them. The CDR3 contains 15 residues. Germline CDR1 and CDR2: GTSNPN and SVGIG (reference sequence). The CDR3 sequence: CAWSVGQYSNQPQHF. The CDR3 DNA sequence: TGTGCCTGGAGTGTAGGGCAGTATAGCAATCAGCCCCAGCATTTT. Drawing the rest from reference TRBV30 and TRBJ1-5, the complete variable domain is SQTIHQWPATLVQPVGSPLSLECTVEGTSNPNLYWYRQAAGRGLQLLFYSVGIGQISSEVPQNLSASRPQDRQFILSSKKLLLSDSGFYLCAWSVGQYSNQPQHFGDGTRLSIL.

This clone has more than one count but fewer than ten. CDR3 residues: CSAGGGREAFF. In DNA form, the CDR3 reads TGCAGCGCCGGGGGGGGGCGCGAAGCTTTCTTT. The chain employs TRBV29-1 and TRBJ1-1; perhaps TRBD1 as D (6 bases). V lost 7 bases and J lost 8, with 14 bases in between. This CDR3 contains 11 residues. Germline-derived CDR1 and CDR2 are SQVTM and ANQGSEA.

The CDR3 is CSDFPGQGYSPLHF. DNA for the CDR3: TGCAGCGACTTCCCGGGACAGGGCTATTCACCCCTCCACTTT. The V gene is TRBV29-1, the J gene TRBJ1-6; the match to TRBD1 covers 9 bases. The V and J ends lost 7 bases and 8 bases, in that order; junction bases with no gene match: 9. Germline values: CDR1 SQVTM, CDR2 ANQGSEA. This CDR3 contains 14 residues.

The chain carries TRBV10-3 and TRBJ2-2; D is perhaps TRBD1 (6 bases). Trimming left V 10 bases short and J 12 bases short, with 27 bases between. Looked up from germline, CDR1 is ENHRY and CDR2 is SYGVKD. This CDR3 comprises 15 residues. The CDR3 is CATRQEALSKEQLFF. CDR3 DNA: TGTGCCACACGACAGGAGGCCCTCTCTAAGGAGCAGCTGTTTTTT.

This chain uses TRBV4-2 with TRBJ1-2; D uncertain. Germline assignment: CDR1 LGHNA and CDR2 YNFKEQ. CDR3 length: 12 amino acids. V shed 5 bases and J shed 8 bases, with 12 bases lying between them. CDR3: CASSTERAGYTF. The DNA of the CDR3 is TGTGCCAGCAGCACGGAAAGGGCCGGCTACACCTTC.

The chain has TRBV2 and TRBJ2-7, with D perhaps TRBD2 (5 bases). Trimming removed 3 bases at V and 4 bases at J, with 7 bases between. Germline V gene sequence: CDR1 SNHLY, CDR2 FYNNEI. The CDR3 length is 12 residues. CDR3 nucleotides: TGTGCCAGCAGTGATCGGGGATACGAGCAGTACTTC. Translation: CASSDRGYEQYF.

The rearrangement joins TRBV4-2 to TRBJ1-1, with 9 bases identical to TRBD1. Trimming removed 0 bases from V and 1 base from J; junction bases left unmatched: 3. Germline CDR1 is LGHNA and CDR2 is YNFKEQ. CDR3 length: 16 residues. CDR3 amino acids: CASSQDGTGRNTEAFF. CDR3 bases: TGTGCCAGCAGCCAAGACGGGACAGGGAGGAACACTGAAGCTTTCTTT.

The V call is TRBV30, the J call TRBJ1-5; weak D call: TRBD1 (6 bases). Trimming stripped 0 bases from V and 3 bases from J, with 12 bases between. The CDR3 is 15 residues long. Germline CDR1 is GTSNPN and CDR2 is SVGIG (reference sequence). This CDR3 reads CAWSVILGANQPQHF. The DNA of the CDR3 is TGTGCCTGGAGTGTAATTCTGGGGGCCAATCAGCCCCAGCATTTT.

This chain links TRBV27 with TRBJ1-1, with 7 bases lining up with TRBD1. The CDR3 spans 14 residues. The ends lost 8 bases at V and 0 bases at J; junction bases unmatched: 6. Per the germline V gene, CDR1 is MNHEY and CDR2 is SMNVEV (reference sequence). Here the CDR3 reads CASQGEGMNTEAFF. The CDR3 nucleotides read TGTGCCAGCCAGGGGGAGGGGATGAACACTGAAGCTTTCTTT.

The V and J genes are TRBV7-2 and TRBJ1-2; TRBD1 might be the D (5 bases). Trimming removed 1 base at V and 4 bases at J, with 7 bases between. The germline gives CDR1 SGHTA, CDR2 FQGNSA. The CDR3 is 13 amino acids. As DNA, the CDR3 is TGTGCCAGCAGCTTAGTAGACAGCTATGGCTACACCTTC. Translating gives CASSLVDSYGYTF.

The rearrangement uses TRBV6-6 and TRBJ2-3, with 9 bases fitting TRBD2. CDR3 length: 14 amino acids. Germline trimming cut 11 bases from V and 2 bases from J; bases unmatched to any gene: 8. Per germline, CDR1 MNHNY and CDR2 SVGAGI (reference sequence). The CDR3 DNA reads as TGTGCCGGATCCCAGCGGGGGGACACAGATACGCAGTATTTT. The encoded protein is CAGSQRGDTDTQYF.

The chain employs TRBV29-1 and TRBJ2-1; 7 bases are shared with TRBD2. Trimming removed 4 bases from V and 9 bases from J; junction bases left unmatched: 6. Germline values: CDR1 SQVTM, CDR2 ANQGSEA. The CDR3 has 12 amino acids. DNA for the CDR3: TGCAGCGTTGGGCCGCTAGCGGCTGAGCAGTTCTTC. Translated, it gives CSVGPLAAEQFF.

This clone was picked up a small number of times. The chain joins TRBV25-1 to TRBJ1-3; D uncertain. V dropped 3 bases and J dropped 2 bases, with 14 bases sitting between them. The CDR3 consists of 16 residues. Germline assignment: CDR1 MGHDK and CDR2 SYGVNS. The CDR3 protein is CASSDYGTGTGNTIYF. CDR3 nucleotides: TGTGCCAGCAGTGACTATGGTACGGGGACTGGAAACACCATATATTTT.

The chain combines TRBV2 with TRBJ2-5, with D perhaps TRBD1 (6 bases). V dropped 5 bases and J dropped 5 bases, with 9 bases sitting between them. This CDR3 contains 12 residues. The germline gives CDR1 SNHLY, CDR2 FYNNEI. CDR3 coding DNA: TGTGCCAGCAGTTATCAGGGGGAGACCCAGTACTTC. As protein: CASSYQGETQYF.

The chain combines TRBV4-1 with TRBJ1-6; 10 bases fit TRBD1. The length of the CDR3 is 15 residues. Trimming took 3 bases from V and 10 from J; bases not matched to a gene: 6. Germline CDR1 MGHRA, CDR2 YSYEKL. DNA for the CDR3: TGCGCCAGCAGCCACCCAGACAGGGGGCGATCACCCCTCCACTTT. Protein: CASSHPDRGRSPLHF.

V and J are TRBV9 and TRBJ1-2; no reliable D call. Germline CDR1 SGDLS, CDR2 YYNGEE. Trimming cost V 0 bases and J 8 bases, with 11 bases left between them. This CDR3 has 13 residues. CDR3: CASSVGLYGGYTF. CDR3 nucleotides: TGTGCCAGCAGCGTAGGTCTCTATGGCGGCTACACCTTC.

This clone has just one count. This chain connects TRBV6-1 to TRBJ1-6; D perhaps matches TRBD1 (5 bases). Germline CDR1 is MNHNS and CDR2 is SASEGT. This CDR3 region has 13 residues. Trimming left V 6 bases short and J 8 bases short, with 11 bases between. This CDR3 is CASRGRGDSPLHF. The CDR3 DNA sequence: TGTGCCAGCAGAGGGAGGGGAGATTCACCCCTCCACTTT.

This clone was seen only once. The chain carries TRBV2 and TRBJ1-1, with a weak D call TRBD1 (5 bases). Germline-derived CDR1 and CDR2 are SNHLY and FYNNEI. The CDR3 extends over 13 amino acids. Trimming stripped 6 bases from V and 1 base from J, with 9 bases between. As DNA, the CDR3 is TGTGCCAGCAGAGGAGACAGGAACACTGAAGCTTTCTTT. This sequence encodes CASRGDRNTEAFF. Drawing the rest from reference TRBV2 and TRBJ1-1, the complete variable domain is EPEVTQTPSHQVTQMGQEVILRCVPISNHLYFYWYRQILGQKVEFLVSFYNNEISEKSEIFDDQFSVERPDGSNFTLKIRSTKLEDSAMYFCASRGDRNTEAFFGQGTRLTVV.

Written as DNA, the CDR3 is TGTGCCAGCAGCCTCCAGGGTTTTGGCTACACCTTC. Protein: CASSLQGFGYTF. This chain uses TRBV7-9 with TRBJ1-2, with D possibly matching TRBD1 (5 bases). The ends were cut back, 5 bases at V and 7 bases at J, with 11 bases in the middle. The CDR3 is 12 amino acids. Germline CDR1 is SEHNR and CDR2 is FQNEAQ (reference sequence).

This chain joins TRBV5-4 and TRBJ2-5; TRBD2 aligns across 9 bases. The germline V gene has CDR1 SGHNT and CDR2 YYREEE (reference sequence). This CDR3 region has 15 residues. Trimming took 0 bases from V and 8 from J; bases not matched to a gene: 8. Written as DNA, the CDR3 is TGTGCCAGCAGCTTGGCAGTTGCGGGGGGGCCCACCCAGTACTTC. Translation gives CASSLAVAGGPTQYF.

This clone was seen more than once but under ten times. This chain connects TRBV23-1 to TRBJ1-1; 8 bases are a match to TRBD1. TRBV23-1 is an open reading frame whose function is uncertain. This CDR3 is built from 19 residues. V was pared by 2 bases and J by 1 base, with 15 bases of the junction left unmatched. The CDR3 sequence: CASSQPGTGLEDRNTEAFF. The CDR3 DNA reads as TGCGCCAGCAGTCAACCAGGGACAGGACTCGAAGACCGGAACACTGAAGCTTTCTTT.